One and the same sample provided the 6 T cell receptor beta chains below, sequenced in a study of human T cells and chemical hapten exposure. TCRdb re-called the RACE reads through MiXCR, storing one row per CDR3 protein. The sample shows approximately 50,000 distinct CDR3 sequences, 8.5% to 10% of them seen only once. Time point described: pre-sensitization, week 0. As for treatment: therapeutic diphenylcyclopropenone sensitization with weekly scalp DPC. Unfractionated whole blood yielded the extracted total RNA. Sample: whole blood, taken in connection with sensitization to the hapten diphenylcyclopropenone (DPC). The source is a woman in her 30s with alopecia areata. Some clones in this sample may be carry-over from other donors' samples.

This clonotype showed up just a few times. The gene calls are TRBV7-2 and TRBJ2-5; unclear D gene. The CDR3 is 14 residues long. Trimming cost V 5 bases and J 5 bases, with 15 bases left between them. CDR1 and CDR2 from the germline V gene are SGHTA and FQGNSA. For the CDR3, the DNA is TGTGCCAGCAGCCCACAGACGGGCTGGGAGACCCAGTACTTC. Its translation is CASSPQTGWETQYF. Looking up the rest from reference TRBV7-2 and TRBJ2-5 gives the full variable domain: GAGVSQSPSNKVTEKGKDVELRCDPISGHTALYWYRQSLGQGLEFLIYFQGNSAPDKSGLPSDRFSAERTGGSVSTLTIQRTQQEDSAVYLCASSPQTGWETQYFGPGTRLLVL.

The chain employs TRBV7-9 and TRBJ2-7, with 8 nucleotides matching TRBD1. Trimming at V came to 1 base and at J to 5 bases, leaving 4 bases not matched to a gene. Germline V gene sequence: CDR1 SEHNR, CDR2 FQNEAQ (reference sequence). The CDR3 covers 14 residues. The CDR3 DNA follows: TGTGCCAGCAGCTTAGGCCAGGGGGCCGACGAGCAGTACTTC. Protein: CASSLGQGADEQYF. Complete variable domain (other parts from reference TRBV7-9 and TRBJ2-7): DTGVSQNPRHKITKRGQNVTFRCDPISEHNRLYWYRQTLGQGPEFLTYFQNEAQLEKSRLLSDRFSAERPKGSFSTLEIQRTEQGDSAMYLCASSLGQGADEQYFGPGTRLTVT.

The chain has TRBV10-3 and TRBJ2-1, with unresolved D. The CDR3 spans 11 residues. Germline loops: CDR1 ENHRY, CDR2 SYGVKD. Trimming pared 8 bases from V and 7 bases from J, leaving 9 bases between. CDR3 region: CAIGRGNEQFF. In DNA form, the CDR3 reads TGTGCCATCGGCCGTGGGAATGAGCAGTTCTTC.

This clonotype was seen repeatedly, ten times or more. The V and J genes are TRBV6-1 and TRBJ2-2; 7 bases line up with TRBD1. The J segment lost 6 bases and the V segment lost 6 bases, leaving 7 bases of the junction unmatched. Germline V gene data show CDR1 as MNHNS and CDR2 as SASEGT. The CDR3 is 14 amino acids. CDR3 amino acids: CASSYGQGAGELFF. CDR3 DNA: TGTGCCAGCAGCTACGGGCAGGGGGCCGGGGAGCTGTTTTTT.

The gene calls are TRBV14 and TRBJ1-1; no clear D gene. Trimming stripped 4 bases from V and 6 bases from J, with 12 bases between. The CDR3 length is 13 residues. Germline lookup yields CDR1 SGHDN and CDR2 FVKESK. The CDR3 is CASSPAAAAEAFF. Written as DNA, the CDR3 is TGTGCCAGCAGCCCAGCCGCGGCCGCTGAAGCTTTCTTT.

The V and J genes are TRBV7-2 and TRBJ1-1; 12 bases are a match to TRBD1. CDR1 is SGHTA and CDR2 is FQGNSA in the germline V gene. V trimming: 5 bases; J trimming: 7 bases; junction bases outside the gene matches: 11. The length of the CDR3 is 16 residues. CDR3 region: CASSAFLGQGAGEAFF. In DNA, the CDR3 is TGTGCCAGCAGCGCCTTTCTGGGACAGGGGGCTGGTGAAGCTTTCTTT.